One T cell receptor beta chain is described in this entry. The sample belongs to a study of blood T cell repertoires in COVID-19. Method: immunoSEQ multiplex PCR; TCRdb's copy keeps in-frame clones and lacks some. In the table there are over 100,000 clones, roughly 82% of which are singletons. After removal of 4 bases from V and 1 base from J, the junction contained 7 bases not matched to a gene. The CDR3 totals 15 residues. Germline values: CDR1 MDHEN, CDR2 SYDVKM. The sequenced sample consisted of peripheral blood. The receptor was isolated from an elderly woman with active or convalescent COVID-19. The gene calls are TRBV28 and TRBJ2-7; 7 bases align to TRBD2. This chain's CDR3 is CASSSPWGGSYEQYF. The CDR3 region has the DNA TGTGCCAGCAGTTCCCCGTGGGGGGGGTCCTACGAGCAGTACTTC.